This T cell receptor beta chain was identified in a study of blood T cell repertoires in COVID-19. For the study at large: Donors in the United States, Italy and Spain gave samples during acute or convalescent COVID-19. T cells, B-cell-depleted T cells, or PBMCs supplied cDNA or gDNA.

The CDR3 sequence is 13 residues long. Germline CDR1 reads KGHSH; CDR2 reads LQKENI. Trimming left V 2 bases short and J 5 bases short, with 6 bases between. Assay used: immunoSEQ multiplex PCR; TCRdb lists only in-frame clones, some missing. The table has about 240,000 clones, approximately 78% seen once. The chain links TRBV18 to TRBJ1-4, with no clear D. The sample was peripheral blood. The receptor was isolated from an older woman with active or convalescent COVID-19. The CDR3 DNA reads TGTGCCAGCTCACCAGGCAGGAATGAAAAACTGTTTTTT. Protein: CASSPGRNEKLFF.